This T cell receptor (beta chain) originates from a study of blood T cell repertoires in COVID-19. Study context: The study drew acute and convalescent COVID-19 samples from the United States, Italy and Spain. PBMCs, B-cell-depleted T cells, or T cells provided the cDNA or gDNA that made up the material.

Study processing details: Amplified reference gene primers provided the basis for estimating nucleated cell counts. Assay used: immunoSEQ multiplex PCR; TCRdb lists only in-frame clones, some missing. D and trimming come from the DNA, and the V and J calls and clone size come from that table. The sample includes around 260,000 clones, around 84% of them seen just once. The CDR3 runs to 15 residues. Germline V gene data show CDR1 as MNHNS and CDR2 as SASEGT. V lost 7 bases and J lost 10, with 20 bases in between. This sequence was found in a man between 60 and 75 years old with acute or convalescent COVID-19. Input material: peripheral blood. The chain carries TRBV6-1 and TRBJ1-6; D might be TRBD1 (6 bases). Here the CDR3 reads CASTSGQGRGSPLHF. In DNA form, the CDR3 reads TGTGCCAGCACCTCGGGGCAGGGGCGGGGGTCACCCCTCCACTTT.